Listed here are 9 T cell receptor beta chains from one sample, sequenced in a study of T cell responses to AZD1222 COVID-19 vaccine. Here immunoSEQ multiplex PCR was the method, and the copy in TCRdb shows in-frame clones only, minus some. The sample contains about 130,000 clones, 80% to 90% of which appear only once. The material was peripheral blood, obtained on day 0 of AZD1222 vaccination. Receptors originate from an adult in good health.

The CDR3 nucleotides read TGCGCCAGCAGTGAGCGCGTGGTGCAGTACTTC. It translates to CASSERVVQYF. The rearrangement joins TRBV10-1 to TRBJ2-7; D gene ambiguous. V gave up 2 bases and J gave up 9 bases, with 8 bases separating them. CDR1 is WNHNN, CDR2 SYGVQD, per germline (reference sequence). This CDR3 has 11 residues.

The V and J genes are TRBV5-1 and TRBJ1-4; D is unclear. CDR1 and CDR2 (germline): SGHRS, YFSETQ. Trimming removed 1 base at V and 2 bases at J, with 12 bases between. CDR3 size: 16 residues. The CDR3 loop is CASSLTSLGTNEKLFF. The CDR3 DNA follows: TGCGCCAGCAGCTTGACCTCCTTAGGGACTAATGAAAAACTGTTTTTT.

V gene TRBV6-5 combines with J gene TRBJ1-5, with unresolved D. The CDR3 is 15 amino acids. Germline V gene lookup returns CDR1 MNHEY and CDR2 SVGAGI. The V and J ends lost 0 bases and 3 bases respectively, with 9 bases between them. In DNA, the CDR3 is TGTGCCAGCAGTTACTCAAGCCGGGCCAATCAGCCCCAGCATTTT. Translating gives CASSYSSRANQPQHF.

The chain carries TRBV9 and TRBJ2-4; TRBD1 agrees at 9 bases. The V segment lost 3 bases and the J segment 1 base; nucleotides outside the gene matches: 14. Germline V gene lookup returns CDR1 SGDLS and CDR2 YYNGEE. This CDR3 spans 19 amino acids. CDR3 loop: CASSASGTGMFMAKNIQYF. The CDR3 nucleotides read TGTGCCAGCAGCGCTTCCGGGACAGGGATGTTCATGGCCAAAAACATTCAGTACTTC.

The chain recombines TRBV2 with TRBJ1-2; unclear D gene. V was cut by 7 bases and J by 4 bases, with 13 bases left in between. The CDR3 runs 13 residues. Germline V CDR1 and CDR2: SNHLY, FYNNEI. The CDR3 region is CASNRESGYGYTF. The CDR3 DNA reads TGTGCCAGCAATCGGGAGAGTGGCTATGGCTACACCTTC.

The genes are TRBV5-1 and TRBJ2-7, with D tentatively TRBD1 (6 bases). V gave up 2 bases and J gave up 5 bases, with 14 bases separating them. The CDR3 covers 14 residues. Germline V gives CDR1 SGHRS, CDR2 YFSETQ. The chain's CDR3 is CASSLDHRVNEQYF. CDR3 in DNA: TGCGCCAGCAGCTTAGACCACAGGGTCAACGAGCAGTACTTC.

The chain joins TRBV4-2 to TRBJ1-4; D is unclear. Between the trimmed V and J ends, which lost 1 base and 8 bases, there was a span of 14 bases. Germline V lookup: CDR1 LGHNA, CDR2 YNFKEQ. The CDR3 has 15 amino acids. The CDR3 region has the DNA TGTGCCAGCAGCCAAGGATCCTCCGGCGGGGAAAAACTGTTTTTT. It codes for CASSQGSSGGEKLFF.

V and J are TRBV11-3 and TRBJ1-2; D gene ambiguous. From germline, CDR1 is SGHNT and CDR2 YENEEA. V lost 0 bases and J 1 base, leaving 18 bases between the germline ends. This CDR3 contains 18 residues. CDR3 sequence: CASSLESAGILFNYGYTF. The CDR3 DNA sequence: TGTGCCAGCAGCTTAGAGTCGGCTGGGATCCTTTTTAACTATGGCTACACCTTC.

This chain joins TRBV6-4 and TRBJ1-5; the D gene is possibly TRBD1 (5 bases). Looked up from germline, CDR1 is MRHNA and CDR2 is SNTAGT. Trimming cost V 4 bases and J 6 bases, with 10 bases left between them. This CDR3 region has 13 residues. The CDR3 sequence: CASSVQGGQPQHF. The CDR3 DNA reads TGTGCCAGCAGTGTGCAGGGCGGTCAGCCCCAGCATTTT.